Below are 23 T cell receptor beta chains sequenced from a single sample in a study of early T cells in non-severe SARS-CoV-2 infection. TCRdb processed the 5' RACE reads anew with MiXCR; each CDR3 protein has one entry. The sample carries about 27,000 distinct CDR3 sequences, around 5.4% recorded once. The sample consisted of whole blood. Receptors originate from an adult who was a healthcare worker with PCR-confirmed SARS-CoV-2 infection or an uninfected control (not recorded which).

This clonotype was detected a few times. V usage is TRBV11-2 and J usage is TRBJ2-3; 7 nucleotides match TRBD1. Germline V CDR1 and CDR2: SGHAT, FQNNGV. V lost 5 bases and J lost 8; bases outside the gene matches: 10. The length of the CDR3 is 14 residues. The CDR3, as DNA: TGTGCCAGCAGCGGGACAGTTCCGGCGCCTACGCAGTATTTT. It is translated as CASSGTVPAPTQYF.

This clonotype was observed many times. V and J are TRBV7-2 and TRBJ2-2; 11 positions agree with TRBD2. Germline values: CDR1 SGHTA, CDR2 FQGNSA. The CDR3 contains 18 residues. Trimming at V came to 1 base and at J to 4 bases, leaving 8 bases not matched to a gene. This chain's CDR3 is CASSLEPSGGQGTGELFF. The DNA of the CDR3 is TGTGCCAGCAGCTTAGAGCCTAGCGGGGGGCAAGGCACCGGGGAGCTGTTTTTT.

This clonotype counts as medium-sized. The CDR3 sequence: CSARDFRTSDEQFF. CDR3 DNA: TGCAGTGCTAGAGATTTTCGGACTAGCGATGAGCAGTTCTTC. The chain links TRBV20-1 to TRBJ2-1; TRBD2 agrees at 9 bases. The germline V gene encodes CDR1 DFQATT and CDR2 SNEGSKA (reference sequence). Germline trimming cut 0 bases from V and 8 bases from J; bases unmatched to any gene: 5. The CDR3 covers 14 residues.

The genes are TRBV2 and TRBJ2-3; no definite D call. V dropped 8 bases and J dropped 5 bases, with 11 bases sitting between them. Germline CDR1 SNHLY, CDR2 FYNNEI. The CDR3 has 12 amino acids. The CDR3 sequence is CASLGYGDTQYF. The CDR3 bases are TGTGCCAGCTTGGGGTATGGAGATACGCAGTATTTT.

In this sample, this clonotype turned up many times. V and J are TRBV28 and TRBJ1-3; D gene ambiguous. The germline gives CDR1 MDHEN, CDR2 SYDVKM. V dropped 2 bases and J dropped 4 bases, with 15 bases sitting between them. The CDR3 has 16 residues. CDR3 residues: CASSLGSRYYGNTIYF. CDR3 sequence (DNA): TGTGCCAGCAGTTTAGGTTCCAGGTATTACGGAAACACCATATATTTT.

This clonotype was found a few times. The J gene is TRBJ2-3, the V gene TRBV9; 8 bases map to TRBD2. With 3 bases clipped from V and 5 bases from J, the junction kept 8 bases outside the gene matches. The germline V gene encodes CDR1 SGDLS and CDR2 YYNGEE. The length of the CDR3 is 15 residues. Here the CDR3 reads CASSEGGGQGDTQYF. The CDR3 bases are TGTGCCAGCAGCGAGGGCGGGGGGCAAGGAGATACGCAGTATTTT. Drawing the rest from reference TRBV9 and TRBJ2-3, the complete variable domain is DSGVTQTPKHLITATGQRVTLRCSPRSGDLSVYWYQQSLDQGLQFLIQYYNGEERAKGNILERFSAQQFPDLHSELNLSSLELGDSALYFCASSEGGGQGDTQYFGPGTRLTVL.

This clonotype was observed a few times. The V and J genes are TRBV28 and TRBJ1-2; 9 bases align to TRBD1. CDR1 is MDHEN, CDR2 SYDVKM, per germline. J was trimmed by 5 bases and V by 4 bases; bases with no gene match: 14. The CDR3 has 17 amino acids. Written as DNA, the CDR3 is TGTGCCAGCAGTTCAGATGGAACAGGGGGCGCTTATTATGGCTACACCTTC. Translated: CASSSDGTGGAYYGYTF.

The CDR3 DNA sequence: TGCAGTGCTTCTAACGTTGACTACGAGCAGTACTTC. Its translation is CSASNVDYEQYF. V is TRBV20-1 and J is TRBJ2-7, with unresolved D. CDR1 and CDR2 from the germline V gene are DFQATT and SNEGSKA (reference sequence). This CDR3 spans 12 amino acids. The V end lost 5 bases, the J end lost 3 bases, and 11 bases lay between the germline ends.

The rearrangement joins TRBV5-6 to TRBJ2-1, with D possibly matching TRBD2 (5 bases). Germline V gives CDR1 SGHDT, CDR2 YYEEEE. Trimming left V 4 bases short and J 6 bases short, with 8 bases between. The CDR3 totals 12 residues. CDR3 bases: TGTGCCAGCAGCGAAACTAGCAATGAGCAGTTCTTC. It yields the protein CASSETSNEQFF.

With respect to this clonotype: Germline and junction disagree at one end, which may indicate a read error. The chain links TRBV5-6 to TRBJ2-2, with D possibly being TRBD2 (5 bases). CDR1 and CDR2 from the germline V gene are SGHDT and YYEEEE. This CDR3 has 16 amino acids. Written as DNA, the CDR3 is TGTGCCAGCAGCCCACTCCCCGGGATGGCCACCTGGGAGCTGTTTTTT. Amino acid sequence: CASSPLPGMATWELFF.

In this sample, this clonotype turned up many times. The gene calls are TRBV14 and TRBJ2-1; 7 bases fit TRBD1. Trimming cost V 4 bases and J 9 bases; bases outside gene matches: 15. Germline V gene data show CDR1 as SGHDN and CDR2 as FVKESK. The CDR3 spans 16 residues. DNA of the CDR3: TGTGCCAGCAGCCTCCGGACAGGCCAAATAGGGGGTGAGCAGTTCTTC. Protein sequence: CASSLRTGQIGGEQFF.

This clonotype was recorded at least ten times. The CDR3: CASRKLPGDSGNTIYF. The CDR3 region has the DNA TGTGCCAGCAGAAAACTCCCAGGGGACTCTGGAAACACCATATATTTT. The genes are TRBV2 and TRBJ1-3; perhaps TRBD1 as D (6 bases). Trimming removed 6 bases from V and 0 bases from J, with 15 bases in between. The length of the CDR3 is 16 residues. Germline lookup yields CDR1 SNHLY and CDR2 FYNNEI.

This clonotype occurred many times. CDR3 residues: CASSLTTRPSYEQYF. Here the CDR3 DNA reads TGTGCCAGCAGCTTAACTACCCGTCCCAGCTACGAGCAGTACTTC. The chain couples TRBV7-8 to TRBJ2-7; no definite D call. Germline CDR1 reads SGHVS; CDR2 reads FQNEAQ. CDR3 length: 15 residues. The ends were cut back, 2 bases at V and 3 bases at J, with 14 bases in the middle. The full variable domain, completed using reference TRBV7-8 and TRBJ2-7, is GAGVSQSPRYKVAKRGQDVALRCDPISGHVSLFWYQQALGQGPEFLTYFQNEAQLDKSGLPSDRFFAERPEGSVSTLKIQRTQQEDSAVYLCASSLTTRPSYEQYFGPGTRLTVT.

The chain couples TRBV11-2 to TRBJ2-7; D unresolved. CDR1 is SGHAT and CDR2 is FQNNGV in the germline V gene. CDR3 size: 14 residues. Trimming shortened V by 1 base and J by 7 bases, and 14 bases separated the two germline ends. The CDR3 loop reads CASSLVGRVWEQYF. CDR3 bases: TGTGCCAGCAGCTTAGTTGGTAGGGTCTGGGAGCAGTACTTC.

This clonotype was recorded a few times. The chain employs TRBV15 and TRBJ1-1; D gene uncertain. Trimming took 2 bases from V and 8 from J, leaving 12 bases between them. This CDR3 is built from 13 residues. CDR1 LNHNV and CDR2 YYDKDF come from the germline V gene (reference sequence). CDR3 nucleotides: TGTGCCACCAGCAGACCCGGCCTAGGAGAAGCTTTCTTT. It is translated as CATSRPGLGEAFF.

In its sample, this clonotype was seen a few times. The chain combines TRBV4-2 with TRBJ2-1; 13 nucleotides align to TRBD2. Germline-derived CDR1 and CDR2 are LGHNA and YNFKEQ. V shed 0 bases and J 4 bases; nucleotides not matched to a gene: 6. CDR3 length: 18 residues. CDR3 in amino acids: CASSQDFRLAGGYNEQFF. For the CDR3, the DNA is TGTGCCAGCAGCCAAGATTTCCGACTAGCGGGGGGATACAATGAGCAGTTCTTC.

In this sample, this clonotype turned up a few times. V usage is TRBV5-1 and J usage is TRBJ2-3; a weak D match, TRBD2 (6 bases). Between the trimmed V and J ends, which lost 3 bases and 2 bases, there was a span of 19 bases. CDR1 is SGHRS, CDR2 YFSETQ, per germline. CDR3 length: 17 residues. CDR3 sequence (DNA): TGCGCCAGCAGCTGGCCCGTCCAGGGAGGTTCCACAGATACGCAGTATTTT. This gives the protein CASSWPVQGGSTDTQYF.

Ten or more counts support this clonotype. The J gene is TRBJ2-7, the V gene TRBV20-1; the D gene is possibly TRBD2 (5 bases). The germline gives CDR1 DFQATT, CDR2 SNEGSKA (reference sequence). The CDR3 consists of 13 residues. Trimming stripped 6 bases from V and 0 bases from J, with 12 bases between. The CDR3 is CSAHTRDSYEQYF. The DNA of the CDR3 is TGCAGTGCCCACACCCGGGACTCCTACGAGCAGTACTTC.

This clonotype was seen a few times. This chain uses TRBV6-6 with TRBJ2-6; D gene unclear. The V and J ends lost 10 bases and 1 base respectively, with 11 bases between them. Germline V gene lookup returns CDR1 MNHNY and CDR2 SVGAGI (reference sequence). This CDR3 is built from 14 residues. CDR3 residues: CAIGMGSGANVLTF. The CDR3 nucleotides read TGTGCCATCGGAATGGGGTCTGGGGCCAACGTCCTGACTTTC.

This clonotype was seen only a few times. The chain couples TRBV7-6 to TRBJ2-1; TRBD2 matches 13 bases. CDR1 is SGHVS and CDR2 is FNYEAQ in the germline V gene. Trimming cost V 1 base and J 3 bases; bases outside gene matches: 6. This CDR3 contains 18 residues. In DNA form, the CDR3 reads TGTGCCAGCAGCTTAGGGGGACTAGCGGGATCGTTCTACAATGAGCAGTTCTTC. It is translated as CASSLGGLAGSFYNEQFF.

This clonotype was found many times. This rearrangement joins TRBV18 to TRBJ1-1, with TRBD1 identical over 7 bases. The CDR3 runs to 14 residues. The V segment lost 4 bases and the J segment 3 bases; nucleotides outside the gene matches: 5. Germline values: CDR1 KGHSH, CDR2 LQKENI. CDR3 DNA: TGTGCCAGCTCACGATCAGGGGGAGACACTGAAGCTTTCTTT. Translating it yields CASSRSGGDTEAFF.

This clonotype showed up just a few times. The V call is TRBV3-1, the J call TRBJ2-1; D not resolved. Trimming removed 1 base from V and 7 bases from J, with 14 bases in between. Germline V gene sequence: CDR1 LGHDT, CDR2 YNNKEL (reference sequence). The CDR3 spans 15 residues. As DNA, the CDR3 is TGTGCCAGCAGCCAAGGACGCCCGCCGAGGAATGAGCAGTTCTTC. This encodes CASSQGRPPRNEQFF.

In DNA, the CDR3 is TGTGCCAGCAGTTACGGCAGCTCCTACAATGAGCAGTTCTTC. Translating gives CASSYGSSYNEQFF. The chain uses TRBV6-2 or TRBV6-3 and TRBJ2-1; D gene unclear. Germline V gene data show CDR1 as MNHEY and CDR2 as SVGEGT. The germline V and J ends were trimmed by 2 bases and 0 bases, with 5 bases remaining between them. The CDR3 is 14 amino acids.